The TCR beta chain described here comes from a study of Ad26.COV2.S vaccination and SARS-CoV-2 variants. Notes on the study in general: Breadth measured for non-spike TCRs was similar across vaccine and placebo recipients. Following vaccination, spike-specific CD8+ and CD4+ T cell responses reportedly exhibited substantial breadth. Total T cell responses were possibly underestimated by TCR breadth and depth analyses.

V lost 3 bases, J lost 0 bases, and 14 bases lay in between. The CDR3 contains 16 residues. Germline CDR1 is LGHNA and CDR2 is YSLEER. For this clone: Its target is unknown.

The table came from immunoSEQ multiplex PCR; TCRdb's copy has only in-frame clones and leaves some out. Of 75,000 to 100,000 clones listed, roughly 84% are singletons. The sequencing here drew on peripheral blood, taken after recovery from COVID-19. The chain has TRBV4-3 and TRBJ1-1; weak D call: TRBD1 (5 bases). This sequence was found in a human donor who had recovered from COVID-19. The CDR3 DNA sequence: TGCGCCAGCAGCCACGGGGAAGACAGACTGAACACTGAAGCTTTCTTT. This encodes CASSHGEDRLNTEAFF.